This T cell receptor beta chain was recorded in a study of Graves' ophthalmopathy and Graves' hyperthyroidism. Exclusion covered patients with other autoimmune diseases or uncontrolled infections (as well as pregnancy or lactation). The CDR3 is made up of 15 amino acids. Germline lookup yields CDR1 MDHEN and CDR2 SYDVKM. V lost 2 bases and J 5 bases, leaving 15 bases between the germline ends. The authors amplified TCR beta CDR3 regions, and they did so from RNA transcripts for repertoire sequencing. After a first-round RT-PCR with HTBI primers, a second-round multiplex PCR was run. Using its own MiXCR run on the multiplex PCR reads, TCRdb lists one record per CDR3 protein. The sample shows roughly 610,000 distinct CDR3 sequences, 20% to 25% of them seen only once.

The sample taken for sequencing was peripheral blood. The chain combines TRBV28 with TRBJ2-5, with D perhaps TRBD1 (6 bases). The receptor was derived from a young woman with stable Graves' hyperthyroidism. Some clones in this sample may be carry-over from other donors' samples. The CDR3 DNA follows: TGTGCCAGCAGTTTAGTAACAGGGCCGGGGGAGACCCAGTACTTC. Translation gives CASSLVTGPGETQYF.